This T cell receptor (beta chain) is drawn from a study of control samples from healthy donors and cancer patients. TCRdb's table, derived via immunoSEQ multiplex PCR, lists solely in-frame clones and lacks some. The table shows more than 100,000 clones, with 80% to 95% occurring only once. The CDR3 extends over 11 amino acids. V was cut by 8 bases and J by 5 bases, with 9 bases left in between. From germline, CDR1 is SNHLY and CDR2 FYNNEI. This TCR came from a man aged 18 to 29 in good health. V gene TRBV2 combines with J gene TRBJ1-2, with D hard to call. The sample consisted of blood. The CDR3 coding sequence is TGTGCCAGCCGGGCTGAGTATGGCTACACCTTC. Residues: CASRAEYGYTF.